This T cell receptor (beta chain) emerged from a study of blood T cell repertoires in COVID-19. V lost 3 bases to trimming and J lost 4 bases; unmatched junction nucleotides: 3. Germline values: CDR1 LGHDT, CDR2 YNNKEL (reference sequence). The CDR3 is 15 residues long. The protocol was immunoSEQ multiplex PCR, while the TCRdb copy is restricted to in-frame clones and leaves out a portion. The data hold hundreds of thousands of clones, with 88% observed a single time. This TCR was sampled from a woman aged 40 to 50 who had recovered from COVID-19. Specimen: peripheral blood. The rearrangement links TRBV3-1 (or the pseudogene TRBV3-2) to TRBJ2-1; 10 nucleotides line up with TRBD2. This CDR3 is CASSQGLATYNEQFF. The CDR3, as DNA: TGTGCCAGCAGCCAGGGACTAGCGACGTACAATGAGCAGTTCTTC.